The next 14 T cell receptor beta chains were all read from a single sample in a study of T-cell memory formation after mild COVID-19. TCRdb redid the calling of the 5' RACE reads with MiXCR, one entry per CDR3 protein. The table lists about 110,000 distinct CDR3 sequences, around 12% of them singletons. The material sequenced was PBMCs or a T cell subset sorted from them (not recorded which). The receptor set was obtained from an adult woman who had mild COVID-19 (a few samples of this study predate the infection). Cell type and time point are not known.

This clonotype has just a few counts. V gene TRBV13 combines with J gene TRBJ2-7, with 8 positions matching TRBD1. The ends lost 5 bases at V and 2 bases at J; junction bases unmatched: 8. The CDR3 is made up of 15 amino acids. Germline V CDR1 and CDR2: PRHDT, FYEKMQ (reference sequence). CDR3 residues: CASSPAGTGAYEQYF. The CDR3 DNA reads TGTGCCAGCAGCCCAGCCGGGACAGGAGCCTACGAGCAGTACTTC.

V usage is TRBV5-1 and J usage is TRBJ2-1; 10 bases match TRBD1. Per the germline V gene, CDR1 is SGHRS and CDR2 is YFSETQ. V was clipped by 9 bases and J by 7 bases; unmatched bases: 7. The CDR3 totals 13 residues. DNA of the CDR3: TGCGCCACTCGGACAGGGGGAATTAATGAGCAGTTCTTC. It yields the protein CATRTGGINEQFF.

The table lists this clonotype with a few counts. The chain uses TRBV2 and TRBJ1-1; 8 bases fit TRBD1. The V gene's germline CDR1 is SNHLY and CDR2 FYNNEI. J lost 10 bases, V lost 4 bases, and 2 bases had no gene match. There are 11 residues in the CDR3. CDR3 loop: CASSGTGGAFF. The CDR3 DNA follows: TGTGCCAGCAGTGGAACAGGGGGAGCTTTCTTT.

A few counts support this clonotype. The CDR3 DNA is TGTGCCAGCAGCCCAACTCCGCACAGGGGGAACACTGAAGCTTTCTTT. Translated: CASSPTPHRGNTEAFF. The V and J genes are TRBV27 and TRBJ1-1; TRBD1 agrees at 7 bases. The CDR3 is 16 amino acids. Germline trimming cut 6 bases from V and 1 base from J; bases unmatched to any gene: 11. Germline V gene data show CDR1 as MNHEY and CDR2 as SMNVEV (reference sequence).

This clonotype showed up just a few times. The chain recombines TRBV5-1 with TRBJ2-7; 8 bases line up with TRBD1. V lost 3 bases, J lost 6 bases, and 14 bases stayed unmatched. The CDR3 has 16 amino acids. Germline V gives CDR1 SGHRS, CDR2 YFSETQ. The CDR3 coding sequence is TGCGCCAGCAGCTCAGGGGACAGGCCTATAGGGTCCGAGCAGTACTTC. This translates into CASSSGDRPIGSEQYF.

This clonotype was detected only a few times. This chain connects TRBV5-1 to TRBJ1-2, with D possibly TRBD1 on 6 matching bases. V shed 3 bases and J shed 6 bases, with 18 bases lying between them. This CDR3 has 15 residues. Germline V gene sequence: CDR1 SGHRS, CDR2 YFSETQ. The CDR3 nucleotides are TGCGCCAGCAGCTCACAGGGAGGGGAGTATAATGGCTACACCTTC. Residues: CASSSQGGEYNGYTF.

The table lists this clonotype with a few counts. J is TRBJ2-7 and V is TRBV6-5, with D perhaps matching TRBD2 (6 bases). Germline CDR1 MNHEY, CDR2 SVGAGI. The V end lost 8 bases, the J end lost 0 bases, and 23 bases lay between the germline ends. There are 17 residues in the CDR3. As DNA, the CDR3 is TGTGCCAGCGGGTGGACGGGTAGCGGTTTGAGCTCCTACGAGCAGTACTTC. Protein: CASGWTGSGLSSYEQYF.

This clonotype showed up many times. The V gene is TRBV7-9, the J gene TRBJ2-3, with a tentative D call TRBD1 (6 bases). The CDR3 consists of 15 residues. Trimming left V 6 bases short and J 3 bases short, with 16 bases between. Germline loops: CDR1 SEHNR, CDR2 FQNEAQ (reference sequence). DNA for the CDR3: TGTGCCAGCAGACCTAAGGGGGAAAGAACAGATACGCAGTATTTT. Translation: CASRPKGERTDTQYF.

This clonotype has only a few counts. The genes are TRBV12-3 or TRBV12-4 and TRBJ1-1; D uncertain. This CDR3 contains 14 residues. V was trimmed by 7 bases and J by 8 bases, leaving 20 bases between them. The CDR3 DNA reads TGTGCCAGCATCAGTGGCACCGAAGAGCTAGAAGCTTTCTTT. Translating it yields CASISGTEELEAFF.

The chain employs TRBV27 and TRBJ2-7, with 9 bases lining up with TRBD2. The CDR3 length is 14 residues. After removal of 6 bases from V and 0 bases from J, the junction contained 3 bases not matched to a gene. Germline CDR1 MNHEY, CDR2 SMNVEV (reference sequence). CDR3 loop: CASRVAGDSYEQYF. Here the CDR3 DNA reads TGTGCCAGCAGGGTAGCGGGGGACTCCTACGAGCAGTACTTC.

The CDR3 is CSVDQTGNYGYTF. The CDR3 DNA reads as TGCAGCGTCGACCAGACTGGGAACTATGGCTACACCTTC. The J gene is TRBJ1-2, the V gene TRBV29-1; D ambiguous. The germline V gene has CDR1 SQVTM and CDR2 ANQGSEA. This CDR3 has 13 residues. V dropped 6 bases and J dropped 2 bases, with 13 bases sitting between them.

This clonotype was observed a few times. This sequence joins TRBV7-9 and TRBJ1-3; D might be TRBD1 (6 bases). V lost 8 bases and J lost 2, with 13 bases in between. Germline loops: CDR1 SEHNR, CDR2 FQNEAQ (reference sequence). There are 14 residues in the CDR3. Here the CDR3 reads CASPTPGAGNTIYF. DNA for the CDR3: TGTGCCAGCCCAACCCCAGGGGCTGGAAACACCATATATTTT.

This clonotype showed up just a few times. The chain recombines TRBV6-2 or TRBV6-3 with TRBJ1-6; D is undetermined. The CDR3 is 11 residues long. The germline V gene encodes CDR1 MNHEY and CDR2 SVGEGT. Trimming took 4 bases from V and 10 from J, leaving 5 bases between them. The CDR3 region is CASSSSSPLHF. CDR3 sequence (DNA): TGTGCCAGCAGTTCAAGCTCACCCCTCCACTTT.

This clonotype was recorded once. The J gene is TRBJ2-1, the V gene TRBV15, with 12 positions matching TRBD2. Germline V CDR1 and CDR2: LNHNV, YYDKDF (reference sequence). V lost 3 bases, J lost 7 bases, and 10 bases stayed unmatched. This CDR3 is built from 17 residues. CDR3 amino acids: CATSRSSLAGGLNEQFF. In DNA form, the CDR3 reads TGTGCCACCAGCAGGAGCTCACTAGCGGGAGGTTTAAATGAGCAGTTCTTC. The complete variable domain, with remaining parts taken from reference TRBV15 and TRBJ2-1, reads DAMVIQNPRYQVTQFGKPVTLSCSQTLNHNVMYWYQQKSSQAPKLLFHYYDKDFNNEADTPDNFQSRRPNTSFCFLDIRSPGLGDTAMYLCATSRSSLAGGLNEQFFGPGTRLTVL.